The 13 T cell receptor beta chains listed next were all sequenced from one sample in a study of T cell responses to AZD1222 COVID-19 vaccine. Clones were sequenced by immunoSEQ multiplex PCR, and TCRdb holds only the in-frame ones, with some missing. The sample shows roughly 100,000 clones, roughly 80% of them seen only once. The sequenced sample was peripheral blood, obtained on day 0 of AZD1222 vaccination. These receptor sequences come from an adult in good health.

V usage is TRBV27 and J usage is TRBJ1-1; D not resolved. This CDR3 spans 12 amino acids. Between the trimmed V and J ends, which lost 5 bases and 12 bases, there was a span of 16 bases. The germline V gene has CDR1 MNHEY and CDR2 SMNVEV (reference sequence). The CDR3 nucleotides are TGTGCCAGCAGTAGGTCGGGCTTAGTTTCTTTCTTT. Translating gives CASSRSGLVSFF.

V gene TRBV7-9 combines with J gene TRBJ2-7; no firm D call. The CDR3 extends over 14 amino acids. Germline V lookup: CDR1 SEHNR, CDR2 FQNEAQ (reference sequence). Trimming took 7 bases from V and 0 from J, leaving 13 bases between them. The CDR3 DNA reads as TGTGCCAGCAACATAGCCGAGGCCTCCTACGAGCAGTACTTC. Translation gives CASNIAEASYEQYF.

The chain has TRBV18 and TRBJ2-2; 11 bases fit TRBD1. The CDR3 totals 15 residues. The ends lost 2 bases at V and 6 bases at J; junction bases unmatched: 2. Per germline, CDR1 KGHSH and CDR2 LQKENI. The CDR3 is CASSPGQGASGELFF. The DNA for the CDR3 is TGTGCCAGCTCACCAGGACAGGGGGCGTCCGGGGAGCTGTTTTTT.

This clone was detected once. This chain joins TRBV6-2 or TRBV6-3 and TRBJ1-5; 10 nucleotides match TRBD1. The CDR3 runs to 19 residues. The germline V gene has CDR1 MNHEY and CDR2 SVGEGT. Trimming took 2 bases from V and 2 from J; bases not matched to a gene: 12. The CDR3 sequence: CASSYTFGQGGSGNQPQHF. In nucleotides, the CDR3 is TGTGCCAGCAGTTACACCTTCGGACAGGGGGGGTCGGGCAATCAGCCCCAGCATTTT.

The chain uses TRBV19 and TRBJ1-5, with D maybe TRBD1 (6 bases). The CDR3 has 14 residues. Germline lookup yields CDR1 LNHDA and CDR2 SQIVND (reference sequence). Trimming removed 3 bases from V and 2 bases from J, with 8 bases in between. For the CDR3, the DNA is TGTGCCAGTAGTATGGAGGGGGGCAATCAGCCCCAGCATTTT. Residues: CASSMEGGNQPQHF.

The CDR3 loop is CASSPGTSVDEQFF. The CDR3 nucleotides are TGTGCCAGCAGTCCCGGGACTAGCGTGGATGAGCAGTTCTTC. The rearrangement links TRBV6-5 to TRBJ2-1, with 10 positions matching TRBD2. The CDR3 covers 14 residues. CDR1 and CDR2 (germline): MNHEY, SVGAGI. Losses at the gene ends were 5 bases for V and 8 bases for J; bases not matched to a gene: 6.

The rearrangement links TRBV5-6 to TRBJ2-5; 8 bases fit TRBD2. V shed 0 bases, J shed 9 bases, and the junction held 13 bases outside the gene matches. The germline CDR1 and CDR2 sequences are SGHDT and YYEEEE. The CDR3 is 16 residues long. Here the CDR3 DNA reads TGTGCCAGCAGCTTGGCGGATTCCGGGACTAGTGGGGCCCAGTACTTC. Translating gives CASSLADSGTSGAQYF. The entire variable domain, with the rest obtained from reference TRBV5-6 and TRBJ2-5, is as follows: DAGVTQSPTHLIKTRGQQVTLRCSPKSGHDTVSWYQQALGQGPQFIFQYYEEEERQRGNFPDRFSGHQFPNYSSELNVNALLLGDSALYLCASSLADSGTSGAQYFGPGTRLLVL.

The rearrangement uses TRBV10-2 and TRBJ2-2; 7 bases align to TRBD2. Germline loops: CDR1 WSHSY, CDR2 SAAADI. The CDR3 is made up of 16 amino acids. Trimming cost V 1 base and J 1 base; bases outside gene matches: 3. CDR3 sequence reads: CASSEWGGLNTGELFF. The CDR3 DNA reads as TGCGCCAGCAGTGAGTGGGGGGGGTTGAACACCGGGGAGCTGTTTTTT.

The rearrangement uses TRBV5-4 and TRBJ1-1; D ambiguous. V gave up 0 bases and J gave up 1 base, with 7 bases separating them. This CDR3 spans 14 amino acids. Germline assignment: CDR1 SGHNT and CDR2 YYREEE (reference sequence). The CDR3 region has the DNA TGTGCCAGCAGCTTGGATATTCCGAACACTGAAGCTTTCTTT. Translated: CASSLDIPNTEAFF.

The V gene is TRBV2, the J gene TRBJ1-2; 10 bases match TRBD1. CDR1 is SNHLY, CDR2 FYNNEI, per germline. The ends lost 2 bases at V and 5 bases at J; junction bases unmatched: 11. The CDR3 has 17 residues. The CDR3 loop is CASSENGGTGAAYGYTF. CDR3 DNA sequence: TGTGCCAGCAGTGAAAACGGCGGGACAGGGGCCGCATATGGCTACACCTTC.

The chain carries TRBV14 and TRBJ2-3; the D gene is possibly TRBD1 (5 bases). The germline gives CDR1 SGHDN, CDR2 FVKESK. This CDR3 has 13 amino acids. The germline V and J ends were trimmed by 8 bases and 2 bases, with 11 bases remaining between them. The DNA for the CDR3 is TGTGCCAGCGCAGGGCAAGTCACAGATACGCAGTATTTT. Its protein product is CASAGQVTDTQYF.

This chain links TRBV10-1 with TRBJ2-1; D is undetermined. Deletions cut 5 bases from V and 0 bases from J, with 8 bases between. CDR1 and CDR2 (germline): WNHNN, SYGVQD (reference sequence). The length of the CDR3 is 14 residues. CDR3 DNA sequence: TGCGCCAGCAGTCTGGGCAGCTCCTACAATGAGCAGTTCTTC. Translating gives CASSLGSSYNEQFF.

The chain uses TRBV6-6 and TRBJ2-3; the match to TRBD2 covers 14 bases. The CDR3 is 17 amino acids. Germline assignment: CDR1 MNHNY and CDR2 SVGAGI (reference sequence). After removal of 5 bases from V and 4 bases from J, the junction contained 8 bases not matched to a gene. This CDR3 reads CASSPGTSGSGSDTQYF. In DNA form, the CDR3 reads TGTGCCAGCAGTCCCGGGACTAGCGGGAGTGGTTCAGATACGCAGTATTTT.